The 2 T cell receptor beta chains below were found in one sample sequenced in a study of identical twins. TCRdb itself ran the 5' RACE reads through MiXCR, one entry per CDR3 protein. The profile shows about 210,000 distinct CDR3 sequences, 9.4% of them singletons. Input material: memory (CD45RO+) T cells sorted from blood. The receptors shown here come from a woman younger than 35 in good health.

This clonotype turned up a few times. The chain joins TRBV19 to TRBJ2-7; a weak D match, TRBD1 (6 bases). The germline V gene has CDR1 LNHDA and CDR2 SQIVND (reference sequence). The V end lost 6 bases, the J end lost 1 base, and 16 bases lay between the germline ends. This CDR3 has 15 amino acids. The CDR3 nucleotides are TGTGCCAGTAGGGACCCGGGACACCCTTCCTACGAGCAGTACTTC. Its translation: CASRDPGHPSYEQYF.

In this sample, this clonotype turned up a few times. The chain couples TRBV7-9 to TRBJ2-4; a possible D gene is TRBD1 (6 bases). In germline, CDR1 is SEHNR, CDR2 FQNEAQ (reference sequence). The V end lost 1 base, the J end lost 0 bases, and 10 bases lay between the germline ends. The CDR3 spans 16 residues. In nucleotides, the CDR3 is TGTGCCAGCAGCTTAGTACAGGGAATAGCCAAAAACATTCAGTACTTC. Its translation is CASSLVQGIAKNIQYF.